This T cell receptor (beta chain) stems from a study of cytomegalovirus exposure and HLA in healthy donors. Study findings and constraints: TCR beta V segments were, for the most part, productive about 87% or about 30% of the time in an earlier analysis. Most subjects' HLA-A and HLA-B alleles were reportedly predicted from TCR beta sequences. A later analysis linked some 17,000 TCR beta sequences to HLA alleles at 0.05 false discovery rate.

The PCR contained 60 Vbeta and 13 Jbeta primers. Sequencing used immunoSEQ multiplex PCR; TCRdb keeps in-frame clones, though not all of them. The data contain more than 90,000 clones, about 79% of them singletons. The germline V and J ends were trimmed by 4 bases and 2 bases, with 9 bases remaining between them. Looked up from germline, CDR1 is SGHVS and CDR2 is FNYEAQ. The CDR3 loop spans 14 amino acids. With regard to this clone: Antigen: not known.

This clonotype was sampled from a woman in her late teens or twenties in good health and CMV-seropositive. The rearrangement joins TRBV7-6 to TRBJ2-1, with D tentatively TRBD2 (6 bases). Material for sequencing was PBMCs. CDR3: CASSSGVTYNEQFF. CDR3 nucleotides: TGTGCCAGCAGCTCGGGGGTGACCTACAATGAGCAGTTCTTC.